This is a list of T cell receptor beta chains from one sample in a study of CD8 T cells in ankylosing spondylitis. One entry per CDR3 protein, called by TCRdb with MiXCR from the 5' RACE reads. Counted here are about 250,000 distinct CDR3 sequences, roughly a third occurring once; the ten biggest clones make up 4% to 5%. The sequenced material came from blood, either unsorted or a sorted T cell fraction (not recorded which). The receptors were sampled from a male donor with ankylosing spondylitis or in good health (not recorded which). The CDR3 runs from the conserved cysteine through the conserved F or W. A D gene is named only where the DNA matches it firmly. For some rows the clone size is stated as once, few or many, or as a class when expanded; others skip it.

clone_size	v_call	d_call	j_call	cdr3_aa	cdr3_nt
NA	TRBV15	NA	TRBJ1-4	CATSNGRGTTNEKLFF	TGTGCCACCAGCAATGGCCGGGGGACAACTAATGAAAAACTGTTTTTT
NA	TRBV20-1	NA	TRBJ2-7	CSARGDRPNEQYF	TGCAGTGCTAGAGGAGACAGGCCCAACGAGCAGTACTTC
once	TRBV12-3/TRBV12-4	NA	TRBJ1-4	CASCGLRREKLFF	TGTGCCAGCTGTGGGCTTAGGCGTGAAAAACTGTTTTTT
NA	TRBV20-1	TRBD1	TRBJ2-1	CSARRLGGQGGDFSYNEQFF	TGCAGTGCTAGACGATTGGGTGGACAGGGGGGCGATTTCTCCTACAATGAGCAGTTCTTC
NA	TRBV7-9	NA	TRBJ1-5	CASSPNGVQPQHF	TGTGCCAGCAGCCCAAACGGGGTTCAGCCCCAGCATTTT
NA	TRBV29-1	NA	TRBJ2-5	CSVRARGGETQYF	TGCAGCGTGAGAGCTAGGGGCGGGGAGACCCAGTACTTC
few	TRBV5-1	NA	TRBJ2-3	CASSSEPALRTDTQYF	TGCGCCAGCAGCTCCGAACCGGCCCTACGCACAGATACGCAGTATTTT
few	TRBV4-1	NA	TRBJ2-7	CASSQAPVGMLEQYF	TGCGCCAGCAGCCAAGCCCCTGTCGGGATGTTGGAGCAGTACTTC
NA	TRBV5-4	NA	TRBJ2-1	CASSLGRNNEQFF	TGTGCCAGCAGCTTGGGTAGGAACAATGAGCAGTTCTTC
NA	TRBV29-1	TRBD2	TRBJ2-4	CSVGGGTKNIQYF	TGCAGCGTTGGGGGGGGGACCAAAAACATTCAGTACTTC
few	TRBV7-2	NA	TRBJ2-7	CASSSPRDSYEQYF	TGTGCCAGCAGCTCCCCCAGGGACTCCTACGAGCAGTACTTC
NA	TRBV28	TRBD1	TRBJ1-5	CASSLGQSLGSNQPQHF	TGTGCCAGCAGTTTGGGACAGAGTTTGGGTAGCAATCAGCCCCAGCATTTT
NA	TRBV12-3/TRBV12-4	TRBD1	TRBJ1-5	CASSAGTASNQPQHF	TGTGCCAGCAGTGCCGGGACAGCGAGCAATCAGCCCCAGCATTTT
NA	TRBV21-1	NA	TRBJ2-7	CASIAHRTKAGEQYF	TGTGCCAGCATCGCACACCGCACGAAGGCTGGGGAGCAGTACTTC
NA	TRBV7-2	NA	TRBJ2-3	CASSLAAITDTQYF	TGTGCCAGCAGCTTAGCGGCCATCACAGATACGCAGTATTTT
once	TRBV28	TRBD1	TRBJ2-7	CASRQSRTGYYEQYF	TGTGCCAGCAGACAAAGCCGGACAGGCTACTACGAGCAGTACTTC
NA	TRBV12-3/TRBV12-4	TRBD1	TRBJ2-7	CASSAGTGWNEQYF	TGTGCCAGCAGTGCCGGGACAGGGTGGAACGAGCAGTACTTC
NA	TRBV10-3	TRBD1	TRBJ1-3	CAINTGQGAGNTIYF	TGTGCCATCAATACGGGACAGGGCGCTGGAAACACCATATATTTT
NA	TRBV11-2	NA	TRBJ1-1	CASSASVGTTEAFF	TGTGCCAGCAGCGCGAGCGTAGGTACCACTGAAGCTTTCTTT
NA	TRBV4-1	NA	TRBJ1-2	CASSQGTGTGYGYTF	TGCGCCAGCAGCCAAGGGACGGGCACGGGCTATGGCTACACCTTC
NA	TRBV11-2	TRBD1	TRBJ2-7	CASSEQGAHEQYF	TGTGCCAGCAGCGAACAGGGGGCTCACGAGCAGTACTTC
NA	TRBV7-2	NA	TRBJ1-5	CASSLDGRRNQPQHF	TGTGCCAGCAGCTTAGATGGTAGGCGCAATCAGCCCCAGCATTTT
few	TRBV20-1	TRBD1	TRBJ2-7	CSARKGQLYYEQYF	TGCAGTGCTAGAAAGGGACAGCTTTACTACGAGCAGTACTTC
NA	TRBV5-1	TRBD1	TRBJ2-7	CASSLARTGGYEQYF	TGCGCCAGCAGCTTGGCCCGGACAGGGGGCTACGAGCAGTACTTC
few	TRBV10-3	NA	TRBJ2-1	CAISEFDANEQFF	TGTGCCATCAGTGAGTTCGACGCCAATGAGCAGTTCTTC
NA	TRBV20-1	TRBD1	TRBJ1-5	CSARIHRGNQPQHF	TGCAGTGCTAGAATTCACAGGGGTAATCAGCCCCAGCATTTT
few	TRBV6-6	NA	TRBJ1-5	CASSYGTEGPQHF	TGTGCCAGCAGTTACGGGACCGAGGGGCCCCAGCATTTT
NA	TRBV15	TRBD2	TRBJ2-1	CATRDRRLAGYNEQFF	TGTGCCACCAGAGACCGACGACTAGCGGGCTACAATGAGCAGTTCTTC
NA	TRBV15	NA	TRBJ2-3	CATSRGAGIITDTQYF	TGTGCCACCAGCAGAGGGGCCGGGATAATCACAGATACGCAGTATTTT
NA	TRBV20-1	TRBD1	TRBJ1-6	CSARPTGAANSPLHF	TGCAGTGCTAGGCCGACAGGGGCAGCAAACTCACCCCTCCACTTT
few	TRBV5-8	NA	TRBJ1-3	CASVYWSSGNTIYF	TGTGCCAGCGTTTACTGGAGTTCTGGAAACACCATATATTTT
few	TRBV20-1	TRBD1	TRBJ1-2	CSTILGGQGVGYTF	TGCAGCACCATCCTGGGGGGACAGGGCGTTGGCTACACCTTC
NA	TRBV18	TRBD1	TRBJ2-7	CASSPPGQYPYEQYF	TGTGCCAGCTCCCCCCCGGGACAGTATCCCTACGAGCAGTACTTC
few	TRBV20-1	TRBD2	TRBJ2-7	CSARTSGGTYEQYF	TGCAGTGCGAGGACTAGCGGGGGAACCTACGAGCAGTACTTC
many	TRBV6-1	NA	TRBJ2-2	CASGDTSSTGELFF	TGTGCCAGCGGGGACACCTCGAGCACCGGGGAGCTGTTTTTT
few	TRBV12-3/TRBV12-4	NA	TRBJ2-3	CASSFRGGEGDTQYF	TGTGCCAGCAGTTTCAGAGGGGGAGAGGGAGATACGCAGTATTTT
NA	TRBV10-3	NA	TRBJ1-6	CAIGESSYNSPLHF	TGTGCCATCGGGGAGAGCTCCTATAATTCACCCCTCCACTTT
NA	TRBV7-9	TRBD1	TRBJ2-3	CASSTWTGPRSTDTQYF	TGTGCCAGCAGCACTTGGACAGGACCCCGCAGCACAGATACGCAGTATTTT
few	TRBV6-1	NA	TRBJ1-2	CASSEAGTPPYTF	TGTGCCAGCAGTGAAGCCGGGACACCCCCCTACACCTTC
NA	TRBV29-1	NA	TRBJ2-7	CSVRDGYEQYF	TGCAGCGTTCGAGACGGCTACGAGCAGTACTTC
NA	TRBV6-5	NA	TRBJ2-3	CASSYSSRAQAGTDTQYF	TGTGCCAGCAGTTACTCGAGCAGGGCACAAGCTGGCACAGATACGCAGTATTTT